This is a list of T cell receptor beta chains from one sample in a study of beta chain features in type 1 diabetes. The data were produced by immunoSEQ multiplex PCR, yet TCRdb's version contains in-frame clones alone and is incomplete. The table includes 120,000 to 150,000 clones, about 7.1% detected once. The sequenced sample was central memory CD4+ T cells from blood. These receptor sequences come from a woman aged 30 to 39 in good health. The CDR3 runs from the conserved cysteine through the conserved F or W. The order of the fields is D gene, clone size, J gene, V gene, CDR3 length, CDR3 protein, CDR3 DNA. The D gene is left open where the match is weak. For some rows the clone size is stated as once, few or many, or as a class when expanded; others skip it.

TRBD1,-,TRBJ2-7,TRBV18,14,CASSRTGGEDEQYF,TGTGCCAGCTCACGAACAGGGGGCGAAGACGAGCAGTACTTC
TRBD2,few,TRBJ2-7,TRBV11-2,14,CASSETSGTYEQYF,TGTGCCAGCAGTGAGACTAGCGGAACCTACGAGCAGTACTTC
-,many,TRBJ1-2,TRBV5-4,12,CASSGDSYGYTF,TGTGCCAGCAGCGGTGACAGCTATGGCTACACCTTC
TRBD2,-,TRBJ2-1,TRBV6-6,14,CASRASGANNEQFF,TGTGCCAGCAGAGCTAGCGGGGCGAACAATGAGCAGTTCTTC
-,few,TRBJ2-5,TRBV5-1,16,CASSSSPGHGQETQYF,TGCGCCAGCAGCTCCTCCCCGGGACACGGACAAGAGACCCAGTACTTC
-,-,TRBJ1-2,TRBV2,13,CASNWEGNYGYTF,TGTGCCAGCAATTGGGAGGGGAACTATGGCTACACCTTC
TRBD2,few,TRBJ2-7,TRBV28,15,CASSFRTSGRDEQYF,TGTGCCAGCAGTTTCAGGACTAGCGGGAGGGACGAGCAGTACTTC
TRBD2,few,TRBJ2-1,TRBV19,16,CASSIGGRAGIYEQFF,TGTGCCAGTAGTATAGGCGGGAGGGCCGGCATATATGAGCAGTTCTTC
TRBD2,-,TRBJ2-1,TRBV7-3,14,CASSLSGGLNEQFF,TGTGCCAGCAGCCTTAGCGGGGGGCTCAATGAGCAGTTCTTC
-,few,TRBJ2-5,TRBV27,15,CASSLVWTEGETQYF,TGTGCCAGCAGTTTAGTCTGGACAGAGGGGGAGACCCAGTACTTC
TRBD1,-,TRBJ2-7,TRBV7-2,14,CASSPQGLAYEQYF,TGTGCCAGCAGCCCACAGGGGCTTGCCTACGAGCAGTACTTC
-,few,TRBJ2-3,TRBV5-4,13,CASSLQVANTQYF,TGTGCCAGCAGCTTGCAAGTGGCCAATACGCAGTATTTT
TRBD2,-,TRBJ2-1,TRBV11-1,17,CASSEPKAGVTYNEQFF,TGTGCCAGCAGCGAACCAAAAGCGGGAGTCACCTACAATGAGCAGTTCTTC
-,few,TRBJ1-6,TRBV9,13,CASSVGGEPPLHF,TGTGCCAGCAGCGTAGGGGGAGAACCACCCCTCCACTTT
-,few,TRBJ1-2,TRBV28,15,CASSFLRTGQDGYTF,TGTGCCAGCAGTTTCCTGCGGACTGGGCAGGATGGCTACACCTTC
TRBD2,few,TRBJ2-3,TRBV5-1,17,CASSKGLAGGTTDTQYF,TGCGCCAGCAGCAAGGGACTAGCGGGAGGCACCACAGATACGCAGTATTTT
TRBD2,-,TRBJ2-7,TRBV4-3,18,CASSQETGTSGRAGEQYF,TGCGCCAGCAGCCAAGAGACAGGGACTAGCGGGAGGGCCGGCGAGCAGTACTTC
-,-,TRBJ2-2,TRBV6-5,14,CASSYFLLTGELFF,TGTGCCAGCAGTTACTTTCTTCTCACCGGGGAGCTGTTTTTT
-,-,TRBJ1-1,TRBV7-3,14,CASSPSSGSTEAFF,TGTGCCAGCAGCCCCTCGTCAGGTAGCACTGAAGCTTTCTTT
-,many,TRBJ1-4,TRBV6-6,13,CASSLHRDEKLFF,TGTGCCAGCAGTCTCCACAGGGATGAAAAACTGTTTTTT
-,many,TRBJ2-7,TRBV28,15,CASSPPGVLKDEQYF,TGTGCCAGCAGTCCGCCGGGAGTCCTTAAGGACGAGCAGTACTTC
-,-,TRBJ1-1,TRBV2,13,CASFVLRDSEAFF,TGTGCCAGCTTCGTACTCCGAGACTCTGAAGCTTTCTTT
-,-,TRBJ1-3,TRBV9,16,CASSATTGHSGNTIYF,TGTGCCAGCAGCGCCACAACAGGTCACTCTGGAAACACCATATATTTT
TRBD1,few,TRBJ1-5,TRBV28,16,CASSSRDRGPNQPQHF,TGTGCCAGCAGTTCGCGGGACAGGGGGCCCAATCAGCCCCAGCATTTT
TRBD1,-,TRBJ2-7,TRBV7-2,15,CASSQSGTASYEQYF,TGTGCCAGCAGCCAAAGTGGGACAGCCTCCTACGAGCAGTACTTC
TRBD2,-,TRBJ2-1,TRBV6-4,17,CASSNLPGLAGINEQFF,TGTGCCAGCAGTAACCTTCCGGGACTAGCGGGAATAAATGAGCAGTTCTTC
-,-,TRBJ2-7,TRBV11-2,18,CASSTDGSRPGNPYEQYF,TGTGCCAGCAGCACAGACGGTTCTCGGCCAGGAAATCCCTACGAGCAGTACTTC
-,few,TRBJ1-3,TRBV28,15,CASSLNRVSGNTIYF,TGTGCCAGCAGTTTAAACAGGGTCTCTGGAAACACCATATATTTT
TRBD2,-,TRBJ2-7,TRBV28,15,CASIGAGEGSYEQYF,TGTGCCAGCATAGGGGCGGGAGAGGGGTCCTACGAGCAGTACTTC
TRBD2,-,TRBJ2-1,TRBV7-9,16,CASSSPGLAGGNEQFF,TGTGCCAGCAGCTCGCCGGGACTAGCGGGAGGAAATGAGCAGTTCTTC
-,-,TRBJ1-2,TRBV6-5,12,CASSHGRGGYTF,TGTGCCAGCAGCCACGGGAGGGGAGGCTACACCTTC
TRBD1,few,TRBJ2-5,TRBV7-2,13,CASSYGQGETQYF,TGTGCCAGCAGCTACGGACAGGGAGAGACCCAGTACTTC
TRBD1,-,TRBJ2-7,TRBV10-3,14,CATRGTGTEYEQYF,TGTGCCACGAGGGGGACCGGGACAGAATACGAGCAGTACTTC
-,many,TRBJ2-3,TRBV4-3,14,CASSQDPYTDTQYF,TGCGCCAGCAGCCAAGACCCGTACACAGATACGCAGTATTTT
-,few,TRBJ1-1,TRBV9,12,CASSVQDTEAFF,TGTGCCAGCAGCGTCCAGGACACTGAAGCTTTCTTT
TRBD1,-,TRBJ2-1,TRBV7-2,15,CASSLVGQDFNEQFF,TGTGCCAGCAGCTTAGTGGGACAGGATTTTAATGAGCAGTTCTTC
-,-,TRBJ1-2,TRBV29-1,14,CSVGSGQTNYGYTF,TGCAGCGTTGGATCTGGACAGACCAACTATGGCTACACCTTC
-,-,TRBJ2-2,TRBV28,14,CASSFSGLAGELFF,TGTGCCAGCAGTTTCTCAGGTTTAGCCGGGGAGCTGTTTTTT
TRBD1,-,TRBJ2-3,TRBV25-1,16,CASSSRGHRGTDTQYF,TGTGCCAGCAGCTCCCGGGGACACAGGGGAACAGATACGCAGTATTTT
-,few,TRBJ2-5,TRBV2,15,CASSEDLAGQETQYF,TGTGCCAGCAGTGAAGATCTGGCAGGGCAAGAGACCCAGTACTTC
-,few,TRBJ2-7,TRBV7-2,13,CASSFAEGYEQYF,TGTGCCAGCAGCTTTGCCGAGGGTTACGAGCAGTACTTC
TRBD2,-,TRBJ2-7,TRBV5-4,15,CASSLWAGGEYEQYF,TGTGCCAGCAGCTTGTGGGCGGGAGGGGAATACGAGCAGTACTTC
TRBD2,few,TRBJ2-1,TRBV11-2,15,CASSSGLVAGYEQFF,TGTGCCAGCAGCTCGGGACTAGTCGCCGGCTATGAGCAGTTCTTC
-,many,TRBJ2-2,TRBV30,13,CAWTILDTGELFF,TGTGCCTGGACTATCTTGGACACCGGGGAGCTGTTTTTT
TRBD1,-,TRBJ2-3,TRBV7-2,15,CASSQRTGGTDTQYF,TGTGCCAGCAGCCAGAGGACAGGGGGCACAGATACGCAGTATTTT
TRBD1,-,TRBJ2-7,TRBV19,15,CASSVGQGPGNEQYF,TGTGCCAGTAGTGTCGGACAGGGCCCGGGGAACGAGCAGTACTTC
TRBD1,few,TRBJ2-5,TRBV5-1,15,CASSSLPGGGETQYF,TGCGCCAGCAGCTCCCTCCCAGGGGGCGGAGAGACCCAGTACTTC
-,few,TRBJ2-4,TRBV27,16,CASSLKRERVKNIQYF,TGTGCCAGCAGTTTAAAACGGGAGCGGGTCAAAAACATTCAGTACTTC
-,few,TRBJ1-1,TRBV19,15,CASSPITLGDTEAFF,TGTGCCAGTAGTCCCATAACCCTAGGGGACACTGAAGCTTTCTTT
-,-,TRBJ2-1,TRBV7-2,14,CASSLGVSYNEQFF,TGTGCCAGCAGCTTAGGTGTCAGTTACAATGAGCAGTTCTTC